This passage covers 22 T cell receptor beta chains from one sample sequenced in a study of graft-versus-host responses after intestinal transplantation (dated by TCRdb to the early 2020s). Reading the label with the study, this specimen's time point is: cells obtained before transplantation from donor or recipient. Which antigens these TCRs recognize remains unknown. Receptors were amplified or captured by the immunoSEQ multiplex PCR assay. TCRdb stores this immuneACCESS table with in-frame sequences only. Part of the clones is absent; in the studies checked, under half of the shortfall reflects unresolved V genes, and no reason is known for the rest. This sample is represented by fewer than 120,000 clones; around 93% of them were singletons. In total, the top ten clones hold 0.45% to 0.65% of the sample. This material consisted of unstimulated CD8+ T cells sorted from spleen or lymph node cells, taken before intestinal transplant. These receptors were obtained from a human donor who received an intestinal transplant.

The chain is built from TRBV30 and TRBJ2-7; the D is unclear. Germline V gene lookup returns CDR1 GTSNPN and CDR2 SVGIG (reference sequence). Trimming took 2 bases from V and 1 from J, leaving 6 bases between them. The CDR3 totals 12 residues. CDR3 bases: TGTGCCTGGAGTTTAGGGTCCTACGAGCAGTACTTC. Protein sequence: CAWSLGSYEQYF.

Here the CDR3 reads CASSPTNTGELFF. In DNA, the CDR3 is TGTGCCAGCAGTCCTACGAACACCGGGGAGCTGTTTTTT. The chain uses TRBV27 and TRBJ2-2; the D is unclear. Trimming removed 5 bases from V and 0 bases from J, with 4 bases in between. The CDR3 runs to 13 residues. Germline values: CDR1 MNHEY, CDR2 SMNVEV (reference sequence).

This sequence joins TRBV28 and TRBJ1-2, with 9 bases aligning to TRBD1. This CDR3 contains 16 residues. Germline V CDR1 and CDR2: MDHEN, SYDVKM. V trimming: 7 bases; J trimming: 4 bases; junction bases outside the gene matches: 13. The CDR3 region is CASTKDRGLPTYGYTF. The CDR3 DNA sequence: TGTGCCAGCACCAAAGACAGGGGGTTACCCACCTATGGCTACACCTTC.

This clone was recorded once. This chain uses TRBV19 with TRBJ1-1; D is ambiguous. Germline CDR1 is LNHDA and CDR2 is SQIVND (reference sequence). The CDR3 runs to 15 residues. V lost 1 base and J 0 bases, leaving 9 bases between the germline ends. CDR3 loop: CASSIVQGLNTEAFF. The CDR3 DNA sequence: TGTGCCAGTAGTATAGTTCAAGGATTGAACACTGAAGCTTTCTTT.

Notes on this clone: At one boundary the junction diverges from the germline segment, which might be a read error. Other nucleotide sequences in the sample specify the same CDR3. The gene calls are TRBV7-7 and TRBJ1-1; D uncertain. The germline gives CDR1 SSHAT, CDR2 FNYEAQ (reference sequence). This CDR3 comprises 13 residues. The CDR3 here is CASSLSANTEAFF. In DNA, the CDR3 is TGTGCTAGCAGCTTGTCAGCGAACACTGAAGCTTTCTTT. Looking up the rest from reference TRBV7-7 and TRBJ1-1 gives the full variable domain: GAGVSQSPRYKVTKRGQDVTLRCDPISSHATLYWYQQALGQGPEFLTYFNYEAQPDKSGLPSDRFSAERPEGSISTLTIQRTEQRDSAMYRCASSLSANTEAFFGQGTRLTVV.

The CDR3 DNA is TGTGCCAGCAGTGAACGGCCCGGGATGGGCTACGAGCAGTACTTC. Translation gives CASSERPGMGYEQYF. The chain links TRBV6-1 to TRBJ2-7; D perhaps matches TRBD2 (5 bases). The CDR3 loop spans 15 amino acids. Germline V gene sequence: CDR1 MNHNS, CDR2 SASEGT. V was cut by 2 bases and J by 3 bases, with 14 bases left in between.

This clone was seen a few times. The gene calls are TRBV5-4 and TRBJ2-6; D gene uncertain. V lost 3 bases, J lost 5 bases, and 15 bases lay in between. Per germline, CDR1 SGHNT and CDR2 YYREEE (reference sequence). CDR3 length equals 16 residues. The CDR3: CASSSDWADRANVLTF. CDR3 nucleotide sequence: TGTGCCAGCAGCTCGGATTGGGCAGACAGGGCCAACGTCCTGACTTTC.

The V and J genes are TRBV28 and TRBJ2-1; unclear D gene. CDR3 length equals 18 residues. Germline V gene sequence: CDR1 MDHEN, CDR2 SYDVKM. V dropped 3 bases and J dropped 3 bases, with 21 bases sitting between them. CDR3 loop: CASSLVGSSYSFYNEQFF. Here the CDR3 DNA reads TGTGCCAGCAGTTTGGTGGGTTCTTCTTACAGCTTCTACAATGAGCAGTTCTTC.

The genes are TRBV28 and TRBJ2-5; a possible D gene is TRBD1 (6 bases). This CDR3 comprises 14 residues. V shed 5 bases and J shed 2 bases, with 12 bases lying between them. Per the germline V gene, CDR1 is MDHEN and CDR2 is SYDVKM. The CDR3 region has the DNA TGTGCCAGCAGTCCCATGAGGGGGCAAGAGACCCAGTACTTC. Translating gives CASSPMRGQETQYF. Together with reference TRBV28 and TRBJ2-5, the CDR3 gives the full variable domain: DVKVTQSSRYLVKRTGEKVFLECVQDMDHENMFWYRQDPGLGLRLIYFSYDVKMKEKGDIPEGYSVSREKKERFSLILESASTNQTSMYLCASSPMRGQETQYFGPGTRLLVL.

The J gene is TRBJ2-1, the V gene TRBV29-1; 7 bases agree with TRBD1. Trimming removed 6 bases from V and 0 bases from J; junction bases left unmatched: 8. Germline V gene lookup returns CDR1 SQVTM and CDR2 ANQGSEA. CDR3 length: 15 residues. The CDR3 sequence is CSVDGQVPSYNEQFF. CDR3 coding DNA: TGCAGCGTAGACGGACAGGTCCCCTCCTACAATGAGCAGTTCTTC.

V usage is TRBV11-1 and J usage is TRBJ1-1; D gene ambiguous. There are 13 residues in the CDR3. From germline, CDR1 is SGHAT and CDR2 FQDESV (reference sequence). Between the trimmed V and J ends, which lost 1 base and 1 base, there was a span of 4 bases. The CDR3 loop reads CASSLGENTEAFF. The CDR3 coding sequence is TGTGCCAGCAGCTTAGGGGAGAACACTGAAGCTTTCTTT.

This clone has a single count. The chain couples TRBV4-1 to TRBJ2-7; D possibly corresponds to TRBD2 (6 bases). The CDR3 spans 15 residues. Germline V gene lookup returns CDR1 MGHRA and CDR2 YSYEKL. V lost 3 bases, J lost 2 bases, and 14 bases lay in between. The CDR3 DNA follows: TGCGCCAGCAGCCACTCCCCTAGCGTCGCCTACGAGCAGTACTTC. It encodes CASSHSPSVAYEQYF.

The chain employs TRBV7-9 and TRBJ1-1, with 8 bases lining up with TRBD1. V lost 1 base, J lost 0 bases, and 4 bases stayed unmatched. Germline CDR1 and CDR2: SEHNR and FQNEAQ (reference sequence). The length of the CDR3 is 16 residues. The CDR3 nucleotides read TGTGCCAGCAGCTTAGGCGGACAGGGCTTGAACACTGAAGCTTTCTTT. Its translation is CASSLGGQGLNTEAFF.

CDR3 coding DNA: TGTGCCACCAGCAGGTGGACGAGGGGAAAATTCAGGGATGAGCAGTTCTTC. Its protein is CATSRWTRGKFRDEQFF. The chain links TRBV15 to TRBJ2-1, with D possibly being TRBD1 or TRBD2 (5 bases each). The CDR3 has 17 amino acids. CDR1 and CDR2 (germline): LNHNV, YYDKDF (reference sequence). V gave up 3 bases and J gave up 8 bases, with 23 bases separating them.

The chain carries TRBV7-9 and TRBJ2-1; no clear D gene. From germline, CDR1 is SEHNR and CDR2 FQNEAQ (reference sequence). CDR3 length equals 16 residues. The germline V and J ends were trimmed by 5 bases and 2 bases, with 16 bases remaining between them. CDR3 nucleotides: TGTGCCAGCAGCCAAAACGGGCCACCGACCTACAATGAGCAGTTCTTC. Protein product: CASSQNGPPTYNEQFF. The full variable domain, its missing parts supplied by reference TRBV7-9 and TRBJ2-1, is DTGVSQNPRHKITKRGQNVTFRCDPISEHNRLYWYRQTLGQGPEFLTYFQNEAQLEKSRLLSDRFSAERPKGSFSTLEIQRTEQGDSAMYLCASSQNGPPTYNEQFFGPGTRLTVL.

The chain employs TRBV10-1 and TRBJ2-7; TRBD1 matches at 8 bases. Trimming at V came to 5 bases and at J to 11 bases, leaving 8 bases not matched to a gene. Germline-derived CDR1 and CDR2 are WNHNN and SYGVQD (reference sequence). The CDR3 runs to 12 residues. CDR3 coding DNA: TGCGCCAGCAGTCCCGGGACAGGACAAGAGTACTTC. Translating gives CASSPGTGQEYF.

The chain couples TRBV12-5 to TRBJ2-1; TRBD2 matches at 10 bases. V dropped 4 bases and J dropped 8; count of bases not matched to a gene: 8. This CDR3 contains 15 residues. Germline loops: CDR1 LGHNT, CDR2 FRNRAP. This CDR3 reads CASGSTSGPWDEQFF. DNA for the CDR3: TGTGCTAGTGGTTCGACTAGCGGGCCCTGGGATGAGCAGTTCTTC.

The chain joins TRBV28 to TRBJ1-2, with a weak D call TRBD1 (5 bases). CDR3 length: 15 amino acids. The germline V gene encodes CDR1 MDHEN and CDR2 SYDVKM. Between the trimmed V and J ends, which lost 5 bases and 1 base, there was a span of 14 bases. This chain's CDR3 is CASSRTGRLNYGYTF. The CDR3 nucleotides are TGTGCCAGCAGTCGCACGGGACGGCTTAACTATGGCTACACCTTC.

CDR3 protein: CASSLGLAGGPNGGDTQYF. Here the CDR3 DNA reads TGTGCCAGCAGCTTAGGGCTAGCGGGAGGGCCGAATGGTGGAGATACGCAGTATTTT. The V call is TRBV13, the J call TRBJ2-3; 12 bases align to TRBD2. V was clipped by 0 bases and J by 5 bases; unmatched bases: 12. The germline CDR1 and CDR2 sequences are PRHDT and FYEKMQ (reference sequence). This CDR3 has 19 residues.

This clone appeared a single time. The chain combines TRBV4-1 with TRBJ2-7; TRBD2 aligns across 13 bases. With V trimmed by 3 bases and J by 3 bases, 5 bases remained unmatched. The CDR3 runs to 16 residues. CDR1 MGHRA and CDR2 YSYEKL come from the germline V gene. CDR3 DNA: TGCGCCAGCAGCCAGGGACTAGCGGGATCCGACTACGAGCAGTACTTC. Translated: CASSQGLAGSDYEQYF.

V gene TRBV6-5 combines with J gene TRBJ2-3; 12 bases are a match to TRBD2. The germline gives CDR1 MNHEY, CDR2 SVGAGI. The V segment lost 6 bases and the J segment 6 bases; nucleotides outside the gene matches: 4. The CDR3 totals 14 residues. CDR3 in amino acids: CASSGLAGFDTQYF. The CDR3, as DNA: TGTGCCAGCAGCGGACTAGCGGGATTTGATACGCAGTATTTT.

On this clone itself: The identical CDR3 is also encoded by other nucleotide sequences in the sample. The V gene is TRBV5-1, the J gene TRBJ1-1; no firm D call. The CDR3 extends over 13 amino acids. CDR1 and CDR2 from the germline V gene are SGHRS and YFSETQ. The ends were cut back, 0 bases at V and 4 bases at J, with 7 bases in the middle. CDR3 sequence: CASSLGGGTEAFF. The CDR3, as DNA: TGCGCCAGCAGCTTGGGGGGAGGCACTGAAGCTTTCTTT.